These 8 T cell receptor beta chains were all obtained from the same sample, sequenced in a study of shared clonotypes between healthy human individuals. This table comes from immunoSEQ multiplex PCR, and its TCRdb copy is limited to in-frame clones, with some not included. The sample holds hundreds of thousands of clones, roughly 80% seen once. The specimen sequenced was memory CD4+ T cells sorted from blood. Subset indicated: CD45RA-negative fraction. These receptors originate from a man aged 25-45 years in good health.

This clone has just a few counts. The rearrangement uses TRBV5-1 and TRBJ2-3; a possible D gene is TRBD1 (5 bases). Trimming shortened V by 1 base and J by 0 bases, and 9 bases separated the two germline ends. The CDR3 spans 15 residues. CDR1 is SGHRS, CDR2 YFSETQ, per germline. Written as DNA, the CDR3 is TGCGCCAGCAGCTTGACCGGACAAAGCACAGATACGCAGTATTTT. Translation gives CASSLTGQSTDTQYF.

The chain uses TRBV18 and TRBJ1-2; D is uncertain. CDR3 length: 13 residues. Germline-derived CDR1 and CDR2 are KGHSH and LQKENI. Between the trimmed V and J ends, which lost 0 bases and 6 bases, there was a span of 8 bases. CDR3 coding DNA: TGTGCCAGCTCACCACCGGGGTCGGATGGCTACACCTTC. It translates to CASSPPGSDGYTF.

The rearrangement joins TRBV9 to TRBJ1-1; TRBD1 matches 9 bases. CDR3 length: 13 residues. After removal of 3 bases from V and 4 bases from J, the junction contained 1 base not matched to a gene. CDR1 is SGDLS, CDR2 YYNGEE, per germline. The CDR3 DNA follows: TGTGCCAGCAGCGGGACAGGGGTCACTGAAGCTTTCTTT. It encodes CASSGTGVTEAFF.

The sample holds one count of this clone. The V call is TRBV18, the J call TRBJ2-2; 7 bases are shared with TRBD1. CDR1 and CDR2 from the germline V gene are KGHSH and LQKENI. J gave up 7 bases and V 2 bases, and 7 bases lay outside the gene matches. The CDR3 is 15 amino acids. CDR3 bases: TGTGCCAGCTCACCAGACCCGACAGGGATCGGGGAGCTGTTTTTT. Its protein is CASSPDPTGIGELFF.

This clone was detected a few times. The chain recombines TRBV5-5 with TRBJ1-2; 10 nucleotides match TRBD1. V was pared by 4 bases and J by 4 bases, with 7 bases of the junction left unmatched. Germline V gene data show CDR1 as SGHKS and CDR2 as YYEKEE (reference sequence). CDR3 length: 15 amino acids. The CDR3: CASSPGTGVGYGYTF. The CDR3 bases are TGTGCCAGCAGCCCAGGGACAGGGGTCGGCTATGGCTACACCTTC.

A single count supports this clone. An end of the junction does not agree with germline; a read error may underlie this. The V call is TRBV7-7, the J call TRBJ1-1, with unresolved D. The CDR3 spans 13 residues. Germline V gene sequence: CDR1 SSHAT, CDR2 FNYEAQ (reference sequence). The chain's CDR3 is CASSSQRNTEAFF. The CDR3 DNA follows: TGTGCTAGCAGTTCACAAAGAAACACTGAAGCTTTCTTT. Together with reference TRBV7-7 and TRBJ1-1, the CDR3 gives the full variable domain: GAGVSQSPRYKVTKRGQDVTLRCDPISSHATLYWYQQALGQGPEFLTYFNYEAQPDKSGLPSDRFSAERPEGSISTLTIQRTEQRDSAMYRCASSSQRNTEAFFGQGTRLTVV.

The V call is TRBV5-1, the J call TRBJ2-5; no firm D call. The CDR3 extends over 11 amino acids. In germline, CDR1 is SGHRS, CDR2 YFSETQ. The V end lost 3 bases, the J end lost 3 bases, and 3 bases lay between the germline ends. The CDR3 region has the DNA TGCGCCAGCAGCTCAAAAGAGACCCAGTACTTC. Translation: CASSSKETQYF.

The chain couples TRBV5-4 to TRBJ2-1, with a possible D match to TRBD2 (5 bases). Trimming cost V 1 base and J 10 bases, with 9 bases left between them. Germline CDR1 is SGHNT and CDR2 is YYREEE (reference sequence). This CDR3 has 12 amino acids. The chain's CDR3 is CASSLWESEQFF. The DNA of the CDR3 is TGTGCCAGCAGCTTGTGGGAGAGCGAGCAGTTCTTC.